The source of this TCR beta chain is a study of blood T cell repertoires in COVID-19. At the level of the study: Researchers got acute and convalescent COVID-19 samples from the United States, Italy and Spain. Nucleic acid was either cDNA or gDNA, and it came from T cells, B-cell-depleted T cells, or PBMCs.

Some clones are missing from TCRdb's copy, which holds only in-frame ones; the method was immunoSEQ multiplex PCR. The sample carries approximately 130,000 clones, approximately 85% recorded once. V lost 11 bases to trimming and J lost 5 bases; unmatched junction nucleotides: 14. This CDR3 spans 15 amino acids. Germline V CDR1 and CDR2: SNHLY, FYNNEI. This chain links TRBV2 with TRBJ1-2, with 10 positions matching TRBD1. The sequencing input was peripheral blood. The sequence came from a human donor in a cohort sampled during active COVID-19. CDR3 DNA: TGTGCCGGAAAATCAGACAGGGGGCTTAGATATGGCTACACCTTC. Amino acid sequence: CAGKSDRGLRYGYTF.